Only one count was recorded for the clone carrying this T cell receptor (beta chain). The CDR3 covers 15 residues. Germline V gives CDR1 MNHNS, CDR2 SASEGT. The V end lost 3 bases, the J end lost 8 bases, and 19 bases lay between the germline ends. This entry is derived from a study of control samples from healthy donors and cancer patients. This table comes from immunoSEQ multiplex PCR, and its TCRdb copy is limited to in-frame clones, with some not included. This sample has some 97,000 clones, with about 90% found just once. The sample comprised blood. The receptor's source is a woman aged 50 to 60 in good health. The chain links TRBV6-1 to TRBJ1-2, with a possible D match to TRBD1 (5 bases). The CDR3 region has the DNA TGTGCCAGCAGTGACGCCGGGACGGCGGAGAGAGGCTACACCTTC. It codes for CASSDAGTAERGYTF.